This TCR beta chain stems from a study of response to subunit inactivated influenza vaccine. Using its own MiXCR run on the RT-PCR reads, TCRdb lists one record per CDR3 protein. The profile shows around 540,000 distinct CDR3 sequences, around 11% of them singletons. Overall study findings and caveats: Authors suggested each seasonal influenza vaccination recruits few new T cells.

V was pared by 3 bases and J by 2 bases, with 12 bases between. Per germline, CDR1 DFQATT and CDR2 SNEGSKA (reference sequence). The CDR3 spans 14 residues. Comments on this clonotype: The antigen remains unidentified.

The chain is built from TRBV20-1 and TRBJ2-3; D call uncertain. The sequenced sample was PBMCs from blood, obtained on the day of vaccination. The sequence came from a man in his fifties who received an inactivated influenza vaccine. CDR3 protein: CSASSTAYTDTQYF. DNA for the CDR3: TGCAGTGCTAGTTCCACGGCTTACACAGATACGCAGTATTTT.